These 27 T cell receptor beta chains were all obtained from the same sample, sequenced in a study of T cell repertoires in cytomegalovirus infection. Each CDR3 protein is one row after TCRdb ran MiXCR on the reads. The table includes some 400,000 distinct CDR3 sequences, about a third detected once. Sequencing was performed on PBMCs. The source is a human donor in good health (CMV status not recorded). Some clones in this sample may be carry-over from other donors' samples.

There are many counts of this clonotype. The CDR3 here is CASSLERLAGVGQFF. As DNA, the CDR3 is TGTGCCAGCAGCTTAGAGAGGCTAGCGGGGGTAGGGCAGTTCTTC. This chain joins TRBV7-2 and TRBJ2-1, with TRBD2 matching over 10 bases. Germline lookup yields CDR1 SGHTA and CDR2 FQGNSA. The CDR3 sequence is 15 residues long. V was pared by 1 base and J by 12 bases, with 9 bases of the junction left unmatched. Supplemented by reference TRBV7-2 and TRBJ2-1, the full variable domain reads GAGVSQSPSNKVTEKGKDVELRCDPISGHTALYWYRQSLGQGLEFLIYFQGNSAPDKSGLPSDRFSAERTGGSVSTLTIQRTQQEDSAVYLCASSLERLAGVGQFFGPGTRLTVL.

This chain links TRBV7-9 with TRBJ1-1, with a possible D match to TRBD1 (6 bases). V was clipped by 4 bases and J by 5 bases, with 17 bases between them. Germline V gene lookup returns CDR1 SEHNR and CDR2 FQNEAQ (reference sequence). This CDR3 spans 15 amino acids. The CDR3 DNA sequence: TGTGCCAGCAGCTGGTTTACAGGGCGCCAGACTGAAGCTTTCTTT. Its translation: CASSWFTGRQTEAFF.

The V gene is TRBV28, the J gene TRBJ1-5, with D unclear. Germline CDR1 is MDHEN and CDR2 is SYDVKM. The germline V and J ends were trimmed by 8 bases and 0 bases, with 11 bases remaining between them. The CDR3 totals 14 residues. CDR3 region: CASAVGISNQPQHF. The CDR3 coding sequence is TGTGCCAGCGCAGTAGGGATTAGCAATCAGCCCCAGCATTTT.

In this sample, this clonotype turned up a few times. The CDR3 bases are TGTGCCAGCAGTGCCGGAGAGGTCATCTCTGGAAACACCATATATTTT. Protein product: CASSAGEVISGNTIYF. The V and J genes are TRBV12-3 or TRBV12-4 and TRBJ1-3; D remains unclear. There are 16 residues in the CDR3. V was cut by 5 bases and J by 0 bases, with 14 bases left in between.

There are a few counts of this clonotype. The rearrangement uses TRBV7-2 and TRBJ1-3; D remains ambiguous. The length of the CDR3 is 13 residues. V was cut by 6 bases and J by 7 bases, with 13 bases left in between. The germline CDR1 and CDR2 sequences are SGHTA and FQGNSA. The CDR3 spells CASRLEGGNTIYF. DNA of the CDR3: TGTGCCAGCAGATTGGAGGGAGGGAACACCATATATTTT.

This clonotype was observed a handful of times. This chain connects TRBV29-1 to TRBJ2-5; D possibly corresponds to TRBD2 (6 bases). Trimming took 3 bases from V and 0 from J, leaving 11 bases between them. This CDR3 has 14 residues. Germline assignment: CDR1 SQVTM and CDR2 ANQGSEA. Here the CDR3 reads CSVEGTPYQETQYF. The CDR3 DNA is TGCAGCGTTGAGGGGACTCCGTACCAAGAGACCCAGTACTTC. The full variable domain, with the rest looked up from reference TRBV29-1 and TRBJ2-5, is SAVISQKPSRDICQRGTSLTIQCQVDSQVTMMFWYRQQPGQSLTLIATANQGSEATYESGFVIDKFPISRPNLTFSTLTVSNMSPEDSSIYLCSVEGTPYQETQYFGPGTRLLVL.

The chain carries TRBV12-3 or TRBV12-4 and TRBJ1-5, with D perhaps matching TRBD1 (5 bases). This CDR3 region has 14 residues. The V and J ends lost 7 bases and 3 bases respectively, with 13 bases between them. For the CDR3, the DNA is TGTGCCAGCACCCCAGGGCCCCTCAATCAGCCCCAGCATTTT. Residues: CASTPGPLNQPQHF.

This clonotype was detected once. The chain couples TRBV11-2 to TRBJ2-3; perhaps D is TRBD1 or TRBD2 (5 bases each). With 6 bases removed from V and 5 bases from J, the gap between germline ends came to 15 bases. Germline V gives CDR1 SGHAT, CDR2 FQNNGV. The CDR3 totals 14 residues. This CDR3 is CASSREGRQDTQYF. CDR3 bases: TGTGCCAGCAGTAGAGAGGGGCGACAAGATACGCAGTATTTT.

J is TRBJ1-3 and V is TRBV20-1, with D maybe TRBD1 (5 bases). V dropped 3 bases and J dropped 0 bases, with 12 bases sitting between them. Looked up from germline, CDR1 is DFQATT and CDR2 is SNEGSKA (reference sequence). The length of the CDR3 is 15 residues. CDR3 DNA sequence: TGCAGTGCTAGGACAGACACTTCCTCTGGAAACACCATATATTTT. It codes for CSARTDTSSGNTIYF.

The V call is TRBV2, the J call TRBJ1-4, with TRBD1 as a possible D gene (5 bases). Trimming removed 4 bases at V and 7 bases at J, with 10 bases between. The germline CDR1 and CDR2 sequences are SNHLY and FYNNEI. The CDR3 length is 13 residues. The DNA for the CDR3 is TGTGCCAGCAGTGGAGGGGCGCTTGAAAAACTGTTTTTT. Amino acids: CASSGGALEKLFF.

J is TRBJ1-3 and V is TRBV7-2; D remains ambiguous. V was shortened by 6 bases and J by 1 base, with 10 bases between the two germline ends. The CDR3 sequence is 14 residues long. Germline values: CDR1 SGHTA, CDR2 FQGNSA. CDR3 residues: CASRLSGSGNTIYF. CDR3 DNA: TGTGCCAGCAGATTATCTGGATCTGGAAACACCATATATTTT. Full variable domain (missing parts from reference TRBV7-2 and TRBJ1-3): GAGVSQSPSNKVTEKGKDVELRCDPISGHTALYWYRQSLGQGLEFLIYFQGNSAPDKSGLPSDRFSAERTGGSVSTLTIQRTQQEDSAVYLCASRLSGSGNTIYFGEGSWLTVV.

The CDR3 DNA reads as TGTGCCAGTAGTATCTCGGGGAATAGCTACAATGAGCAGTTCTTC. Translated, it gives CASSISGNSYNEQFF. This rearrangement joins TRBV19 to TRBJ2-1; D is possibly TRBD2 (5 bases). The CDR3 length is 15 residues. Trimming removed 3 bases at V and 3 bases at J, with 12 bases between. Germline-derived CDR1 and CDR2 are LNHDA and SQIVND (reference sequence).

CDR3 sequence (DNA): TGCAGTGCTAGAGAGAATCCGAGCTCCTATAATTCACCCCTCCACTTT. Its translation: CSARENPSSYNSPLHF. This chain joins TRBV20-1 and TRBJ1-6; D ambiguous. This CDR3 has 16 residues. The V gene lost 0 bases and the J gene lost 0 bases, with 9 bases spanning the gap. Germline assignment: CDR1 DFQATT and CDR2 SNEGSKA (reference sequence).

V is TRBV4-1 and J is TRBJ2-3; 7 bases fit TRBD2. V dropped 0 bases and J dropped 5; count of bases not matched to a gene: 2. The length of the CDR3 is 14 residues. The germline V gene has CDR1 MGHRA and CDR2 YSYEKL. The CDR3 coding sequence is TGCGCCAGCAGCCAAGAAGGGGAGGGAGATACGCAGTATTTT. This encodes CASSQEGEGDTQYF.

The gene calls are TRBV6-5 and TRBJ2-3; D is uncertain. The V end was cut by 8 bases, the J end by 4 bases, with 16 bases between. CDR1 is MNHEY, CDR2 SVGAGI, per germline. The CDR3 extends over 14 amino acids. As DNA, the CDR3 is TGTGCCAGCCGGGCCTCCTTTTTCGCAGATACGCAGTATTTT. Its translation is CASRASFFADTQYF.

This clonotype was recorded many times. The CDR3 loop reads CASSSPEGRRTEAFF. The CDR3 DNA is TGTGCCAGCAGTTCCCCCGAGGGCCGGAGGACTGAAGCTTTCTTT. The chain has TRBV27 and TRBJ1-1; no clear D gene. Germline V lookup: CDR1 MNHEY, CDR2 SMNVEV (reference sequence). The CDR3 is 15 amino acids. V was clipped by 4 bases and J by 5 bases, with 17 bases between them.

The chain employs TRBV28 and TRBJ1-4; tentative D call: TRBD1 (5 bases). The germline V gene encodes CDR1 MDHEN and CDR2 SYDVKM. The V and J ends lost 8 bases and 6 bases respectively, with 10 bases between them. This CDR3 spans 12 amino acids. This chain's CDR3 is CASQGRYEKLFF. CDR3 nucleotides: TGTGCCAGCCAGGGCCGTTATGAAAAACTGTTTTTT.

The CDR3 spells CASRDRGGLYEQYF. CDR3 bases: TGTGCCAGCAGGGATAGGGGGGGACTCTACGAGCAGTACTTC. The gene calls are TRBV2 and TRBJ2-7; possible D gene TRBD2, 7 bases. Germline assignment: CDR1 SNHLY and CDR2 FYNNEI. The germline V and J ends were trimmed by 6 bases and 3 bases, with 15 bases remaining between them. The CDR3 extends over 14 amino acids.

V gene TRBV2 combines with J gene TRBJ1-1; 7 bases are a match to TRBD1. Looked up from germline, CDR1 is SNHLY and CDR2 is FYNNEI. CDR3 length: 16 residues. The V segment lost 0 bases and the J segment 0 bases; nucleotides outside the gene matches: 4. CDR3 residues: CASSEALGQLNTEAFF. In nucleotides, the CDR3 is TGTGCCAGCAGTGAAGCGCTGGGACAGCTGAACACTGAAGCTTTCTTT.

Points on this clonotype: As the CDR3 is not closed by the conserved phenylalanine or tryptophan, this likely results from a read error. The chain is built from TRBV19 and TRBJ2-1; TRBD2 matches at 9 bases. Germline V gene sequence: CDR1 LNHDA, CDR2 SQIVND (reference sequence). The CDR3 totals 16 residues. V dropped 8 bases and J dropped 5; count of bases not matched to a gene: 13. Here the CDR3 DNA reads TGTGCCAGTTCGAATTTCCGAGCGGGGGGAAACAATGAGCAGTTCTTA. Its translation: CASSNFRAGGNNEQFL.

The chain is built from TRBV7-9 and TRBJ2-7; 10 nucleotides agree with TRBD2. This CDR3 contains 13 residues. Germline lookup yields CDR1 SEHNR and CDR2 FQNEAQ (reference sequence). The V segment lost 5 bases and the J segment 6 bases; nucleotides outside the gene matches: 4. The CDR3 coding sequence is TGTGCCAGCAGCAGGACTAGCGGATCCGAGCAGTACTTC. This encodes CASSRTSGSEQYF. Variable domain in full (rest from reference TRBV7-9 and TRBJ2-7): DTGVSQNPRHKITKRGQNVTFRCDPISEHNRLYWYRQTLGQGPEFLTYFQNEAQLEKSRLLSDRFSAERPKGSFSTLEIQRTEQGDSAMYLCASSRTSGSEQYFGPGTRLTVT.

The V call is TRBV28, the J call TRBJ2-4, with D hard to call. V was shortened by 1 base and J by 0 bases, with 7 bases between the two germline ends. The CDR3 covers 15 residues. From germline, CDR1 is MDHEN and CDR2 SYDVKM. The CDR3 protein is CASSLFEKAKNIQYF. Written as DNA, the CDR3 is TGTGCCAGCAGTTTATTTGAAAAAGCCAAAAACATTCAGTACTTC.

The chain joins TRBV6-1 to TRBJ2-3; 11 bases agree with TRBD2. J gave up 2 bases and V 5 bases, and 12 bases lay outside the gene matches. Germline V gene data show CDR1 as MNHNS and CDR2 as SASEGT. There are 18 residues in the CDR3. CDR3 bases: TGTGCCAGCAGTCTACTAGCGGGGGCCAACACCCCCACAGATACGCAGTATTTT. Protein: CASSLLAGANTPTDTQYF.

This clonotype was seen a few times. The CDR3 region has the DNA TGTGCCAGCAGCCAAGACCCTGATCAAGCCTCCGGGACCCAGTACTTC. It translates to CASSQDPDQASGTQYF. The V and J genes are TRBV4-2 and TRBJ2-5, with D unclear. Trimming pared 0 bases from V and 7 bases from J, leaving 18 bases between. Germline V gene lookup returns CDR1 LGHNA and CDR2 YNFKEQ. The CDR3 contains 16 residues.

This clonotype was observed a few times. The chain employs TRBV6-6 and TRBJ1-2; 7 positions agree with TRBD1. V lost 0 bases and J lost 3; bases outside the gene matches: 4. This CDR3 spans 15 amino acids. Germline values: CDR1 MNHNY, CDR2 SVGAGI (reference sequence). CDR3 nucleotides: TGTGCCAGCAGTTACTCGAATCAGGGGGACTATGGCTACACCTTC. Its protein product is CASSYSNQGDYGYTF.

The chain combines TRBV24-1 with TRBJ2-5; 9 nucleotides match TRBD2. The CDR3 runs 16 residues. The germline CDR1 and CDR2 sequences are KGHDR and SFDVKD. Germline trimming cut 2 bases from V and 5 bases from J; bases unmatched to any gene: 8. The CDR3 is CATSDSGSGGSETQYF. The CDR3 DNA reads as TGTGCCACCAGTGATTCCGGTAGCGGGGGATCGGAGACCCAGTACTTC.

As regards this clonotype: The final CDR3 position lacks the conserved phenylalanine or tryptophan, pointing to a likely read error. The chain is built from TRBV19 and TRBJ2-1, with TRBD2 as a possible D gene (6 bases). Germline-derived CDR1 and CDR2 are LNHDA and SQIVND (reference sequence). The ends were cut back, 3 bases at V and 9 bases at J, with 12 bases in the middle. CDR3 length equals 13 residues. CDR3 in amino acids: CASSIREGGEQFL. DNA for the CDR3: TGTGCCAGTAGTATCCGAGAGGGAGGTGAGCAGTTCTTA.